A single sample is the source of the 25 T cell receptor beta chains below, sequenced in a study of blood T cell repertoires in COVID-19. Some clones are missing from TCRdb's copy, which holds only in-frame ones; the method was immunoSEQ multiplex PCR. In the table there are under 200,000 clones, around 80% of which are singletons. Sequencing used peripheral blood. These receptors were collected from a man aged 25 to 40 with active or convalescent COVID-19.

This chain connects TRBV6-5 to TRBJ2-7; TRBD2 matches at 7 bases. This CDR3 contains 15 residues. Germline V lookup: CDR1 MNHEY, CDR2 SVGAGI. V was pared by 8 bases and J by 0 bases, with 10 bases of the junction left unmatched. The CDR3 region has the DNA TGTGCCAGCTCGAGGGGAGGGAGGAGCTCCTACGAGCAGTACTTC. Encoded protein: CASSRGGRSSYEQYF.

This clone was counted a single time. This chain joins TRBV18 and TRBJ1-2; D not certain. With 6 bases removed from V and 0 bases from J, the gap between germline ends came to 11 bases. This CDR3 has 14 amino acids. Germline V gene lookup returns CDR1 KGHSH and CDR2 LQKENI. The CDR3 is CASSDTNSNYGYTF. Written as DNA, the CDR3 is TGTGCCAGCTCTGACACCAACTCTAACTATGGCTACACCTTC.

The gene calls are TRBV10-3 and TRBJ1-1; D gene ambiguous. Germline V CDR1 and CDR2: ENHRY, SYGVKD. The germline V and J ends were trimmed by 0 bases and 0 bases, with 8 bases remaining between them. This CDR3 is 15 amino acids long. The CDR3 loop reads CAISESTQMNTEAFF. The CDR3, as DNA: TGTGCCATCAGTGAGTCGACACAGATGAACACTGAAGCTTTCTTT.

The V and J genes are TRBV3-1 (or the pseudogene TRBV3-2) and TRBJ2-7; D gene ambiguous. This CDR3 spans 12 amino acids. CDR1 is LGHDT, CDR2 YNNKEL, per germline (reference sequence). Between the trimmed V and J ends, which lost 1 base and 2 bases, there was a span of 3 bases. CDR3 loop: CASSQGAYEQYV. CDR3 bases: TGTGCCAGCAGCCAAGGAGCCTACGAGCAGTACGTC.

This chain links TRBV9 with TRBJ1-4, with TRBD1 as a possible D gene (5 bases). Trimming removed 4 bases from V and 0 bases from J, with 13 bases in between. Germline CDR1 SGDLS, CDR2 YYNGEE. The CDR3 spans 16 residues. CDR3: CASSISDSATNEKLFF. CDR3 in DNA: TGTGCCAGCAGCATCTCAGACAGTGCAACTAATGAAAAACTGTTTTTT.

This clone was seen a few times. The CDR3 DNA follows: TGTGCCAGCAGTGAAGATGGGGACGGGAGAAATCAGCCCCAGCATTTT. The encoded protein is CASSEDGDGRNQPQHF. V and J are TRBV6-1 and TRBJ1-5; a possible D gene is TRBD1 (5 bases). V shed 1 base and J shed 4 bases, with 14 bases lying between them. Germline V CDR1 and CDR2: MNHNS, SASEGT. CDR3 length equals 16 residues.

V is TRBV19 and J is TRBJ1-1, with a tentative D call TRBD1 (6 bases). Germline CDR1 reads LNHDA; CDR2 reads SQIVND (reference sequence). Trimming stripped 6 bases from V and 0 bases from J, with 20 bases between. CDR3 length equals 17 residues. CDR3 DNA: TGTGCCAGTAGGGGGACATCCAATACTAACATGAACACTGAAGCTTTCTTT. Amino acids: CASRGTSNTNMNTEAFF.

A single count supports this clone. The chain employs TRBV2 and TRBJ2-1; perhaps TRBD2 as D (9 bases). V was shortened by 7 bases and J by 2 bases, with 30 bases between the two germline ends. The CDR3 has 20 amino acids. In germline, CDR1 is SNHLY, CDR2 FYNNEI. Here the CDR3 reads CASTGGVIAGGPGTYNEQFF. The CDR3 nucleotides read TGTGCCAGCACAGGGGGCGTTATCGCGGGAGGGCCAGGCACCTACAATGAGCAGTTCTTC.

This chain links TRBV25-1 with TRBJ2-1, with D possibly being TRBD1 (6 bases). Germline CDR1 and CDR2: MGHDK and SYGVNS. Trimming left V 4 bases short and J 5 bases short, with 12 bases between. There are 14 residues in the CDR3. The CDR3 here is CASSARDTNNEQFF. The CDR3 nucleotides are TGTGCCAGCAGTGCCCGGGACACGAACAATGAGCAGTTCTTC.

This clone has just one count. The V call is TRBV7-2, the J call TRBJ1-3; 10 bases match TRBD1. Unmatched junction bases numbered 6, after V lost 5 bases and J lost 2 bases. In germline, CDR1 is SGHTA, CDR2 FQGNSA. CDR3 length: 16 residues. The CDR3 reads CASSPSGTGAGNTIYF. Written as DNA, the CDR3 is TGTGCCAGCAGCCCCAGTGGGACAGGGGCTGGAAACACCATATATTTT.

DNA of the CDR3: TGTGCCAGCAGCTCGACAGGGGCAGATACGCAGTATTTT. This encodes CASSSTGADTQYF. This sequence joins TRBV5-6 and TRBJ2-3; 8 nucleotides align to TRBD1. The junction had 1 base not matched to a gene; V was cut back by 3 bases and J by 4 bases. CDR3 size: 13 residues. Germline CDR1 reads SGHDT; CDR2 reads YYEEEE.

The V and J genes are TRBV5-1 and TRBJ2-6; no clear D. Germline V CDR1 and CDR2: SGHRS, YFSETQ. The CDR3 loop spans 14 amino acids. The V end was cut by 0 bases, the J end by 3 bases, with 4 bases between. CDR3 region: CASSLDGGANVLTF. For the CDR3, the DNA is TGCGCCAGCAGCTTGGACGGTGGGGCCAACGTCCTGACTTTC.

This clone has a count of ten or more. The gene calls are TRBV7-2 and TRBJ2-3; 13 bases map to TRBD2. In germline, CDR1 is SGHTA, CDR2 FQGNSA. The length of the CDR3 is 15 residues. V shed 5 bases and J 4 bases; nucleotides not matched to a gene: 3. Written as DNA, the CDR3 is TGTGCCAGCAGCGGACTAGCGGGGGCCCCAGATACGCAGTATTTT. Residues: CASSGLAGAPDTQYF.

V and J are TRBV5-1 and TRBJ2-5, with 11 bases that match TRBD2. V dropped 4 bases and J dropped 4; count of bases not matched to a gene: 3. The CDR3 runs to 14 residues. Germline V gene data show CDR1 as SGHRS and CDR2 as YFSETQ. The CDR3 is CASSLAGGRETQYF. The CDR3 nucleotides read TGCGCCAGCAGCCTAGCGGGAGGTAGAGAGACCCAGTACTTC.

This chain uses TRBV12-3 or TRBV12-4 with TRBJ2-2; D remains unclear. The length of the CDR3 is 12 residues. V shed 7 bases and J shed 4 bases, with 7 bases lying between them. The DNA of the CDR3 is TGTGCCAGCACGGTGATCACCGGGGAGCTGTTTTTT. Encoded protein: CASTVITGELFF.

This chain connects TRBV3-1 (or the pseudogene TRBV3-2) to TRBJ2-1; no definite D call. V was trimmed by 3 bases and J by 8 bases, leaving 11 bases between them. The length of the CDR3 is 13 residues. Germline assignment: CDR1 LGHDT and CDR2 YNNKEL (reference sequence). The CDR3 spells CASSHLSSDEQFF. As DNA, the CDR3 is TGTGCCAGCAGCCATCTCTCGTCAGATGAGCAGTTCTTC.

This chain uses TRBV27 with TRBJ2-2, with D unclear. Per germline, CDR1 MNHEY and CDR2 SMNVEV (reference sequence). The CDR3 sequence is 13 residues long. The V end was cut by 4 bases, the J end by 0 bases, with 3 bases between. The CDR3 region is CASSSTNTGELFF. CDR3 bases: TGTGCCAGCAGTTCCACGAACACCGGGGAGCTGTTTTTT.

The V and J genes are TRBV24-1 and TRBJ2-6; 7 bases agree with TRBD1. V was clipped by 7 bases and J by 1 base; unmatched bases: 6. The length of the CDR3 is 16 residues. The germline CDR1 and CDR2 sequences are KGHDR and SFDVKD. CDR3 loop: CATSGTVGSGANVLTF. The CDR3 nucleotides are TGTGCCACCAGCGGGACAGTTGGGTCTGGGGCCAACGTCCTGACTTTC.

V usage is TRBV29-1 and J usage is TRBJ1-2; D might be TRBD1 (5 bases). Germline assignment: CDR1 SQVTM and CDR2 ANQGSEA. V dropped 6 bases and J dropped 4 bases, with 15 bases sitting between them. The CDR3 is made up of 13 amino acids. The CDR3 region has the DNA TGCAGCGTAGGGACTAGGATGAGCTATGGCTACACCTTC. The encoded protein is CSVGTRMSYGYTF.

This clone was recorded many times. The chain has TRBV3-1 (or the pseudogene TRBV3-2) and TRBJ1-2; D remains unclear. Trimming cost V 0 bases and J 10 bases, with 12 bases left between them. Germline-derived CDR1 and CDR2 are LGHDT and YNNKEL (reference sequence). This CDR3 is built from 13 residues. The CDR3 sequence is CASSQDLHNLYTF. In DNA, the CDR3 is TGTGCCAGCAGCCAAGATCTCCACAATCTCTACACCTTC.

This chain connects TRBV5-1 to TRBJ2-7; possible D gene TRBD2, 5 bases. Trimming left V 0 bases short and J 2 bases short, with 9 bases between. The CDR3 extends over 14 amino acids. Germline CDR1 reads SGHRS; CDR2 reads YFSETQ. The CDR3: CASSLAPGTYEQYF. The CDR3 DNA reads as TGCGCCAGCAGCTTGGCCCCGGGAACCTACGAGCAGTACTTC.

The genes are TRBV12-2 and TRBJ2-7; the table names TRBD2, a call not compared with the DNA. TRBV12-2 is given as a pseudogene. The CDR3 runs to 17 residues. The CDR3 DNA sequence: TGTGCAAGTCGCTTGGTCCACCTCCTATGGAGAGAAGGTGGACAGTACTTC. Its translation: CASRLVHLLWREGGQYF.

For the CDR3, the DNA is TGTGCCAGCAGCGCCTGGGACAGGGGCCACGAGCAGTACGTC. This codes for CASSAWDRGHEQYV. The V gene is TRBV28, the J gene TRBJ2-7; 10 positions agree with TRBD1. The CDR3 length is 14 residues. Per germline, CDR1 MDHEN and CDR2 SYDVKM. V lost 6 bases, J lost 5 bases, and 7 bases stayed unmatched.

This sequence joins TRBV11-3 and TRBJ2-1, with 7 bases lining up with TRBD2. With 1 base clipped from V and 7 bases from J, the junction kept 10 bases outside the gene matches. The V gene's germline CDR1 is SGHNT and CDR2 YENEEA. The CDR3 has 16 amino acids. The CDR3 protein is CASSLVSRLAANEQFF. CDR3 DNA: TGTGCCAGCAGCTTAGTTTCTCGCCTAGCGGCAAATGAGCAGTTCTTC.

The V call is TRBV10-3, the J call TRBJ1-1, with a possible D match to TRBD1 (5 bases). This CDR3 has 13 amino acids. Germline CDR1 and CDR2: ENHRY and SYGVKD. With 5 bases removed from V and 4 bases from J, the gap between germline ends came to 11 bases. The CDR3 protein is CAISQVGGTEAFF. CDR3 bases: TGTGCCATCAGTCAGGTCGGGGGCACTGAAGCTTTCTTT.